This TCR beta chain was sequenced in a study of cytomegalovirus exposure and HLA in healthy donors. Study overall: The use of the same platform for the 95 to 150 validation repertoires and the 550 to 850 first-cohort repertoires was reported by a later analysis.

The germline gives CDR1 MGHRA, CDR2 YSYEKL. The junction had 5 bases not matched to a gene; V was cut back by 0 bases and J by 6 bases. The CDR3 runs 16 residues. Produced via immunoSEQ multiplex PCR; TCRdb's table is partial and in-frame only. The sample has about 140,000 clones; roughly 90% are singletons. Sample: PBMCs. This sequence was found in a man younger than 30 in good health and CMV-seropositive. This chain links TRBV4-1 with TRBJ2-1; 10 bases map to TRBD1. CDR3 region: CASSQEGTGVFNEQFF. In DNA, the CDR3 is TGCGCCAGCAGCCAAGAAGGGACAGGGGTTTTCAATGAGCAGTTCTTC.